These 2 T cell receptor beta chains originate from one sample sequenced in a study of human thymus T cells. Produced via immunoSEQ multiplex PCR; TCRdb's table is partial and in-frame only. Among about 43,000 clones listed, about 95% were seen once. Sample: blood. The receptors were gathered from a girl under three years old with a congenital heart defect but otherwise immunologically healthy.

The chain employs TRBV6-5 and TRBJ1-3; D uncertain. From germline, CDR1 is MNHEY and CDR2 SVGAGI. The CDR3 length is 16 residues. Trimming pared 0 bases from V and 0 bases from J, leaving 9 bases between. The CDR3 sequence: CASSYSSQYSGNTIYF. The CDR3 region has the DNA TGTGCCAGCAGTTACTCGAGCCAGTACTCTGGAAACACCATATATTTT.

The chain recombines TRBV11-3 with TRBJ2-3; the match to TRBD2 covers 9 bases. The V gene end was trimmed by 3 bases and the J gene end by 8 bases; junction bases not matched to a gene: 9. This CDR3 contains 15 residues. Germline V gene data show CDR1 as SGHNT and CDR2 as YENEEA. The CDR3 nucleotides read TGTGCCAGCAGCTTTACAGCGGGAGGCCTCGGTACGCAGTATTTT. It translates to CASSFTAGGLGTQYF.